The rows below give T cell receptor beta chains drawn from one sample of a study of blood T cell repertoires in COVID-19. Sequencing was performed with immunoSEQ multiplex PCR; in TCRdb, only in-frame clones are kept and a portion is missing. The table has about 130,000 clones, roughly 91% seen once; the top ten hold approximately 4.3%. The sample comprised peripheral blood. The receptor set was obtained from a man aged 55-75 years with COVID-19, enrolled during active disease. Both conserved end residues are part of each CDR3. The D gene is left open where the match is weak. A clone size is listed for some rows: how often the clone was seen (once, few, many), or a class if it is expanded.

TRBD2	TRBV9	TRBJ2-5	once	CASSKGTSGGASSWETQYF	TGTGCCAGCAGCAAGGGGACTAGCGGGGGGGCCTCGTCTTGGGAGACCCAGTACTTC
TRBD1	TRBV7-9	TRBJ1-6	few	CASSTGTGNSPLHF	TGTGCCAGCAGCACCGGGACAGGGAATTCACCCCTCCACTTT
TRBD1	TRBV5-5	TRBJ2-7	-	CASNDYGQGSIEQYF	TGTGCCAGCAACGATTACGGACAGGGATCGATAGAGCAGTACTTC
-	TRBV2	TRBJ2-1	-	CASSGVGGYNEQFF	TGTGCCAGCAGTGGGGTAGGGGGTTACAATGAGCAGTTCTTC
TRBD2	TRBV10-3	TRBJ2-5	-	CATRTSGDQETQYF	TGTGCCACCAGGACTAGCGGGGACCAAGAGACCCAGTACTTC
-	TRBV5-5	TRBJ1-1	once	CASSFRSGATNTEAFF	TGTGCCAGCAGCTTTCGTTCAGGGGCTACTAACACTGAAGCTTTCTTT
TRBD1	TRBV5-1	TRBJ1-6	-	CASSSDRGHSPLHF	TGCGCCAGCAGTTCCGACAGGGGGCATTCACCCCTCCACTTT
TRBD2	TRBV30	TRBJ2-1	once	CAWSILGGSSYNEQFF	TGTGCCTGGAGTATCCTGGGGGGGAGCTCCTACAATGAGCAGTTCTTC
TRBD2	TRBV29-1	TRBJ2-4	-	CSVVSGTGVQYF	TGCAGCGTTGTAAGCGGGACGGGTGTTCAGTACTTC
TRBD1	TRBV29-1	TRBJ2-7	-	CSVPGTGSYEQYF	TGCAGCGTTCCCGGGACAGGCTCCTACGAGCAGTACTTC
-	TRBV28	TRBJ1-2	-	CASSRGSWRGYTF	TGTGCCAGCAGCCGCGGGTCGTGGCGTGGCTACACCTTC
TRBD2	TRBV3-1/TRBV3-2	TRBJ2-1	-	CASSQVLGGASGGNEQFF	TGTGCCAGCAGCCAAGTTTTAGGTGGTGCTAGCGGGGGAAATGAGCAGTTCTTC
-	TRBV6-5	TRBJ1-4	-	CASSSDWAGISVKLFF	TGTGCCAGCAGTTCCGACTGGGCCGGGATCAGCGTAAAACTGTTTTTT
-	TRBV10-3	TRBJ2-5	-	CAISGSDSHQETQYF	TGTGCCATCAGTGGTTCCGACAGTCACCAAGAGACCCAGTACTTC
TRBD1	TRBV6-5	TRBJ1-3	few	CATTQGYGNTIYF	TGTGCCACTACACAGGGGTATGGAAACACCATATATTTT
TRBD1	TRBV5-1	TRBJ1-4	-	CASSSGTGNEKLFF	TGCGCCAGCAGCTCCGGGACAGGGAATGAAAAACTGTTTTTT
-	TRBV6-4	TRBJ1-2	-	CASSSGTQTGGYTF	TGTGCCAGCAGTTCCGGGACACAAACTGGAGGCTACACCTTC
TRBD1	TRBV4-3	TRBJ1-2	-	CASSQDQGARGYTF	TGCGCCAGCAGCCAAGACCAGGGGGCGAGGGGCTACACCTTC
TRBD1	TRBV2	TRBJ1-2	-	CARNDRAHGYTF	TGTGCCAGGAACGACAGGGCCCATGGCTACACCTTC